The 19 T cell receptor beta chains below were found in one sample sequenced in a study of blood T cell repertoires in COVID-19. The data were produced by immunoSEQ multiplex PCR, yet TCRdb's version contains in-frame clones alone and is incomplete. The sample lists some 150,000 clones; around 84% were seen once. The specimen was peripheral blood. The receptors stem from a human donor in a cohort sampled during active COVID-19.

V usage is TRBV5-1 and J usage is TRBJ1-4; D gene ambiguous. The CDR3 contains 16 residues. Germline lookup yields CDR1 SGHRS and CDR2 YFSETQ. Trimming took off 4 bases at V and 0 bases at J, with 13 bases between the two ends. The CDR3, as DNA: TGCGCCAGCAGCCGGGGTTATGGGGCAACTAATGAAAAACTGTTTTTT. Translating it yields CASSRGYGATNEKLFF.

V and J are TRBV6-5 and TRBJ2-1, with 9 bases aligning to TRBD1. V shed 4 bases, J shed 3 bases, and the junction held 4 bases outside the gene matches. The length of the CDR3 is 15 residues. CDR1 MNHEY and CDR2 SVGAGI come from the germline V gene. CDR3 in DNA: TGTGCCAGCAGTTCCGGGACAGGGAACTACAATGAGCAGTTCTTC. Protein product: CASSSGTGNYNEQFF.

V gene TRBV28 combines with J gene TRBJ1-1; TRBD1 matches at 11 bases. Germline CDR1 reads MDHEN; CDR2 reads SYDVKM. The CDR3 length is 15 residues. V lost 4 bases to trimming and J lost 4 bases; unmatched junction nucleotides: 5. The CDR3 nucleotides read TGTGCCAGCAGTTGGACAGGGGGCAGGAGCACTGAAGCTTTCTTT. It specifies CASSWTGGRSTEAFF.

The chain carries TRBV7-2 and TRBJ1-2; possible D gene TRBD1, 5 bases. The CDR3 is 14 amino acids. The germline gives CDR1 SGHTA, CDR2 FQGNSA. Trimming left V 1 base short and J 2 bases short, with 8 bases between. CDR3 sequence (DNA): TGTGCCAGCAGCTTAGGGACAACGAACTATGGCTACACCTTC. Residues: CASSLGTTNYGYTF.

The V call is TRBV7-9, the J call TRBJ2-7; 7 nucleotides align to TRBD1. J was trimmed by 4 bases and V by 4 bases; bases with no gene match: 7. Per germline, CDR1 SEHNR and CDR2 FQNEAQ (reference sequence). This CDR3 comprises 14 residues. The CDR3 loop reads CASSYPTGSYEQYF. In DNA, the CDR3 is TGTGCCAGCAGCTATCCGACAGGGTCGTACGAGCAGTACTTC.

The rearrangement links TRBV5-1 to TRBJ1-1, with 7 bases identical to TRBD1. After removal of 3 bases from V and 0 bases from J, the junction contained 2 bases not matched to a gene. Germline CDR1 SGHRS, CDR2 YFSETQ. This CDR3 has 14 amino acids. CDR3 region: CASSSGQMNTEAFF. The CDR3 DNA sequence: TGCGCCAGCAGCTCGGGACAGATGAACACTGAAGCTTTCTTT.

The rearrangement links TRBV14 to TRBJ1-4; the match to TRBD1 covers 7 bases. J gave up 7 bases and V 4 bases, and 3 bases lay outside the gene matches. Germline CDR1 and CDR2: SGHDN and FVKESK. This CDR3 has 13 residues. CDR3 DNA: TGTGCCAGCAGCCCCGGGACAGTTGAAAAACTGTTTTTT. This encodes CASSPGTVEKLFF.

This clone was seen more than once but under ten times. V gene TRBV5-4 combines with J gene TRBJ2-5, with a weak D call TRBD2 (6 bases). Germline V lookup: CDR1 SGHNT, CDR2 YYREEE (reference sequence). The germline V and J ends were trimmed by 3 bases and 0 bases, with 6 bases remaining between them. The CDR3 loop spans 13 amino acids. In nucleotides, the CDR3 is TGTGCCAGCAGCTGGGGGGACCAAGAGACCCAGTACTTC. As protein: CASSWGDQETQYF.

The chain combines TRBV7-2 with TRBJ2-7, with D hard to call. CDR1 and CDR2 (germline): SGHTA, FQGNSA. V lost 4 bases to trimming and J lost 4 bases, with 11 bases between them. CDR3 size: 13 residues. The CDR3 sequence is CASSSYDGYEQYF. CDR3 DNA sequence: TGTGCCAGCAGCTCCTATGACGGGTACGAGCAGTACTTC.

This chain joins TRBV7-2 and TRBJ2-1, with 8 bases matching TRBD1. The CDR3 loop spans 16 amino acids. V lost 4 bases, J lost 2 bases, and 7 bases stayed unmatched. Germline CDR1 and CDR2: SGHTA and FQGNSA. The CDR3 sequence: CASSSNRGNTYNEQFF. The CDR3 DNA sequence: TGTGCCAGCAGCTCCAACAGGGGGAATACCTACAATGAGCAGTTCTTC.

This clone was detected only once. The chain carries TRBV16 and TRBJ1-1; D remains ambiguous. V was trimmed by 7 bases and J by 4 bases, leaving 13 bases between them. From germline, CDR1 is KGHSY and CDR2 FQNENV. This CDR3 is built from 13 residues. In DNA, the CDR3 is TGTGCCAGCACCCCCCCCGCGGTCACTGAAGCTTTCTTT. Protein sequence: CASTPPAVTEAFF.

With regard to this clone: One base away lies a much larger clone, so this may be a sequencing read error. V usage is TRBV28 and J usage is TRBJ2-7, with D perhaps TRBD1 (6 bases). Trimming took 5 bases from V and 1 from J, leaving 9 bases between them. Germline-derived CDR1 and CDR2 are MDHEN and SYDVKM. This CDR3 has 13 amino acids. The CDR3 sequence is CASSPGQSYEQYF. CDR3 nucleotide sequence: TGTGCCAGCAGTCCCGGACAGTCCTACGAGCAGTACTTC.

This chain uses TRBV6-2 or TRBV6-3 with TRBJ1-2; 10 nucleotides align to TRBD1. This CDR3 is 16 amino acids long. The germline V gene has CDR1 MNHEY and CDR2 SVGEGT. Unmatched junction bases numbered 13, after V lost 1 base and J lost 11 bases. The CDR3 reads CASSYLMGGQGWKYTF. The CDR3 region has the DNA TGTGCCAGCAGTTACTTGATGGGGGGACAGGGGTGGAAGTACACCTTC.

The J gene is TRBJ1-2, the V gene TRBV6-6; D is perhaps TRBD1 (5 bases). Per germline, CDR1 MNHNY and CDR2 SVGAGI (reference sequence). This CDR3 is 13 amino acids long. Trimming removed 8 bases from V and 8 bases from J, with 18 bases in between. The CDR3 DNA reads as TGTGCCAGCGTGCCCGACAGCCCAGGCGGCTACACCTTC. Translated: CASVPDSPGGYTF.

The table lists this clone with a count of one. The J gene is TRBJ2-2, the V gene TRBV7-6; no firm D call. V dropped 1 base and J dropped 0 bases, with 9 bases sitting between them. The CDR3 is 16 amino acids. Germline V gene sequence: CDR1 SGHVS, CDR2 FNYEAQ. The CDR3 sequence is CASSLGPGANTGELFF. The CDR3 bases are TGTGCCAGCAGCTTAGGTCCAGGCGCGAACACCGGGGAGCTGTTTTTT.

CDR3 residues: CASSQDWGGKLFF. The CDR3 DNA reads TGTGCCAGCAGCCAAGATTGGGGAGGGAAACTGTTTTTT. The gene calls are TRBV3-1 (or the pseudogene TRBV3-2) and TRBJ1-4; the D is unclear. This CDR3 has 13 residues. Per germline, CDR1 LGHDT and CDR2 YNNKEL (reference sequence). V lost 0 bases and J lost 11, with 10 bases in between.

The rearrangement joins TRBV12-3 or TRBV12-4 to TRBJ2-5, with a weak D call TRBD1 (5 bases). Trimming cost V 4 bases and J 2 bases, with 8 bases left between them. This CDR3 is built from 13 residues. The CDR3 DNA sequence: TGTGCCAGCAGTTACAGGTCACAAGAGACCCAGTACTTC. Its protein is CASSYRSQETQYF.

Concerning this clone itself: Other nucleotide sequences in the sample specify the same CDR3. The chain links TRBV9 to TRBJ1-1; 8 bases align to TRBD1. The CDR3 runs 13 residues. J lost 4 bases, V lost 4 bases, and 3 bases had no gene match. In germline, CDR1 is SGDLS, CDR2 YYNGEE. Here the CDR3 reads CASSPGGRTEAFF. CDR3 sequence (DNA): TGTGCCAGCAGCCCAGGGGGCCGCACTGAAGCTTTCTTT.

Note on this clone: Other DNA sequences within the sample encode an identical CDR3. The genes are TRBV10-3 and TRBJ2-3, with TRBD2 matching over 13 bases. The CDR3 has 16 amino acids. J gave up 3 bases and V 6 bases, and 6 bases lay outside the gene matches. The germline gives CDR1 ENHRY, CDR2 SYGVKD. CDR3 in DNA: TGTGCCATCAGCAGAACTAGCGGGGGGGCAACAGATACGCAGTATTTT. Its translation is CAISRTSGGATDTQYF.